This TCR beta chain was obtained from a study of Tregs in tolerant kidney transplant recipients. Thawed PBMCs were FACS-sorted into unstimulated CD4+CD25+CD127- regulatory T cells, CD4+CD25- non-regulatory cells, CD4 and CD8 cells. Clones were read by immunoSEQ multiplex PCR, and TCRdb kept only the in-frame ones, dropping some. The sample has 69,000 or so clones, about 89% seen once. The CDR3 totals 13 residues. The material was CD4+ T cells from blood, obtained before the transplant. This sequence joins TRBV21-1 and TRBJ2-1; the tabulated D call, TRBD2, remains unverified against the DNA. TRBV21-1 is a known pseudogene. This receptor was taken from a human donor who received a combined kidney and bone marrow transplant. The CDR3 DNA reads TGTGCCAGCAGCAACCGGGACTACAATGAGCAGTTCTTC. Amino acid sequence: CASSNRDYNEQFF.